The 29 T cell receptor beta chains listed next were all sequenced from one sample in a study of CD8 T cells in ankylosing spondylitis. In TCRdb, the 5' RACE reads were re-called with MiXCR into one record per CDR3 protein. In the table there are tens of thousands of distinct CDR3 sequences, about 31% of which are singletons. The sample comprised synovial fluid, either unsorted or a sorted T cell fraction (not recorded which). The receptors were gathered from a male donor with ankylosing spondylitis.

The chain couples TRBV3-1 to TRBJ2-5; 13 nucleotides match TRBD2. The germline gives CDR1 LGHDT, CDR2 YNNKEL (reference sequence). The CDR3 contains 18 residues. Unmatched junction bases numbered 10, after V lost 1 base and J lost 5 bases. As DNA, the CDR3 is TGTGCCAGCAGCCAAGCCGGGACTAGCGGGATGCGAGCTGAGACCCAGTACTTC. Protein product: CASSQAGTSGMRAETQYF.

This clonotype was seen a few times. The chain carries TRBV7-9 and TRBJ1-1; 9 bases line up with TRBD1. CDR1 and CDR2 from the germline V gene are SEHNR and FQNEAQ (reference sequence). Trimming cost V 3 bases and J 4 bases; bases outside gene matches: 3. The CDR3 spans 14 residues. The CDR3 DNA is TGTGCCAGCAGCTTGGGACAGGGAATCACTGAAGCTTTCTTT. Translated, it gives CASSLGQGITEAFF.

This clonotype was counted at least ten times. The chain recombines TRBV4-2 with TRBJ2-1; D gene uncertain. The germline V gene has CDR1 LGHNA and CDR2 YNFKEQ. Trimming pared 0 bases from V and 0 bases from J, leaving 15 bases between. The CDR3 is made up of 18 amino acids. CDR3 bases: TGTGCCAGCAGCCAAGAAATTGGTAGGCTTCACTCCTACAATGAGCAGTTCTTC. Amino acid sequence: CASSQEIGRLHSYNEQFF.

The table lists this clonotype with many counts. V gene TRBV4-1 combines with J gene TRBJ2-7, with a tentative D call TRBD2 (5 bases). CDR1 MGHRA and CDR2 YSYEKL come from the germline V gene. Trimming took off 0 bases at V and 3 bases at J, with 9 bases between the two ends. The CDR3 has 14 amino acids. As DNA, the CDR3 is TGCGCCAGCAGCCAAGAGCCCGGGATCTACGAGCAGTACGTC. Amino acid sequence: CASSQEPGIYEQYV.

This clonotype was detected many times. The chain uses TRBV7-9 and TRBJ1-5; D is possibly TRBD1 (6 bases). The V and J ends lost 5 bases and 4 bases respectively, with 15 bases between them. Germline V gene sequence: CDR1 SEHNR, CDR2 FQNEAQ (reference sequence). The CDR3 has 15 residues. CDR3 bases: TGTGCCAGCAGCCCCCCAGGGGACCGAAATCAGCCCCAGCATTTT. This codes for CASSPPGDRNQPQHF. Looking up the rest from reference TRBV7-9 and TRBJ1-5 gives the full variable domain: DTGVSQNPRHKITKRGQNVTFRCDPISEHNRLYWYRQTLGQGPEFLTYFQNEAQLEKSRLLSDRFSAERPKGSFSTLEIQRTEQGDSAMYLCASSPPGDRNQPQHFGDGTRLSIL.

This chain links TRBV7-9 with TRBJ2-7; D is unclear. CDR1 and CDR2 (germline): SEHNR, FQNEAQ (reference sequence). Deletions cut 5 bases from V and 6 bases from J, with 8 bases between. This CDR3 spans 11 amino acids. CDR3 amino acids: CASSHEAEQYV. The CDR3 DNA reads as TGTGCCAGCAGCCACGAGGCCGAGCAGTACGTC.

This clonotype was detected a few times. The CDR3 DNA is TGTGCCCGAACTGCTGGCACAGAAGTACATGGGGTGGACGAGCAGTACTTC. As protein: CARTAGTEVHGVDEQYF. This chain connects TRBV2 to TRBJ2-7; D call uncertain. The CDR3 loop spans 17 amino acids. Germline CDR1 is SNHLY and CDR2 is FYNNEI. The germline V and J ends were trimmed by 11 bases and 5 bases, with 31 bases remaining between them.

This clonotype has more than one count but fewer than ten. The chain is built from TRBV29-1 and TRBJ1-3; TRBD1 is a possible D gene (6 bases). Trimming left V 5 bases short and J 2 bases short, with 10 bases between. CDR3 length: 13 amino acids. Germline V gene data show CDR1 as SQVTM and CDR2 as ANQGSEA. The CDR3 coding sequence is TGCAGCGTTCCAGGGGTGGCTGGAAACACCATATATTTT. This gives the protein CSVPGVAGNTIYF.

This clonotype was picked up a small number of times. The chain carries TRBV2 and TRBJ2-7; tentatively, D is TRBD2 (6 bases). Germline CDR1 is SNHLY and CDR2 is FYNNEI. V gave up 6 bases and J gave up 4 bases, with 13 bases separating them. The CDR3 spans 13 residues. The CDR3 protein is CASSTGVMYEQYF. The CDR3 DNA reads TGTGCCAGCAGCACGGGAGTAATGTACGAGCAGTACTTC.

This chain joins TRBV20-1 and TRBJ2-7, with 12 bases fitting TRBD2. The CDR3 is 14 residues long. Germline lookup yields CDR1 DFQATT and CDR2 SNEGSKA (reference sequence). V shed 6 bases and J 7 bases; nucleotides not matched to a gene: 10. CDR3 bases: TGCAGTGCCCAAGGACTAGCGGGAAATCGGGAGCAGTACTTC. It encodes CSAQGLAGNREQYF.

The chain links TRBV15 to TRBJ1-1, with a possible D match to TRBD1 (6 bases). The CDR3 loop spans 11 amino acids. Germline CDR1 and CDR2: LNHNV and YYDKDF (reference sequence). Trimming shortened V by 8 bases and J by 3 bases, and 7 bases separated the two germline ends. This CDR3 is CATEGDTEAFF. For the CDR3, the DNA is TGTGCCACCGAGGGGGACACTGAAGCTTTCTTT.

This clonotype showed up just a few times. The V gene is TRBV24-1, the J gene TRBJ2-1, with 7 bases that match TRBD2. The CDR3 is made up of 15 amino acids. After removal of 7 bases from V and 0 bases from J, the junction contained 5 bases not matched to a gene. The germline V gene encodes CDR1 KGHDR and CDR2 SFDVKD. CDR3 DNA sequence: TGTGCCACCAGCATCGGGACTAACTCCTACAATGAGCAGTTCTTC. It is translated as CATSIGTNSYNEQFF.

This clonotype appeared a few times. The rearrangement joins TRBV20-1 to TRBJ1-4; D possibly corresponds to TRBD1 (5 bases). Trimming pared 0 bases from V and 11 bases from J, leaving 13 bases between. The CDR3 is 13 amino acids. Germline loops: CDR1 DFQATT, CDR2 SNEGSKA (reference sequence). The CDR3 here is CSARDRDAGKLFF. CDR3 bases: TGCAGTGCTAGAGACAGGGATGCGGGTAAACTGTTTTTT.

This clonotype occurred a few times. The chain has TRBV4-1 and TRBJ2-7; possibly TRBD2 for D (6 bases). Looked up from germline, CDR1 is MGHRA and CDR2 is YSYEKL. V lost 1 base to trimming and J lost 5 bases, with 18 bases between them. This CDR3 region has 16 residues. DNA for the CDR3: TGCGCCAGCAGCCAAGGAGCCGGAGGGGAGTATGACGAGCAGTACTTC. Encoded protein: CASSQGAGGEYDEQYF.

The CDR3 reads CSARTGTDAYEQYF. In DNA, the CDR3 is TGCAGTGCCAGAACCGGGACAGACGCCTACGAGCAGTACTTC. The V and J genes are TRBV20-1 and TRBJ2-7; 7 bases are shared with TRBD1. Germline-derived CDR1 and CDR2 are DFQATT and SNEGSKA (reference sequence). The trim removed 6 bases at V and 2 bases at J, leaving 10 bases unmatched. The CDR3 consists of 14 residues.

The V and J genes are TRBV11-2 and TRBJ2-5; D may be TRBD2 (6 bases). Germline V gives CDR1 SGHAT, CDR2 FQNNGV. V was cut by 5 bases and J by 3 bases, with 16 bases left in between. The CDR3 extends over 15 amino acids. CDR3 protein: CASSPRTTLKETQYF. CDR3 coding DNA: TGTGCCAGCAGCCCCAGGACTACCCTTAAAGAGACCCAGTACTTC.

The gene calls are TRBV29-1 and TRBJ2-7; 8 nucleotides match TRBD2. V shed 1 base and J 2 bases; nucleotides not matched to a gene: 10. The CDR3 covers 16 residues. The germline gives CDR1 SQVTM, CDR2 ANQGSEA. The CDR3 DNA reads TGCAGCGTTGAAGCCACCCTAGCGGGCACTACCTACGAGCAGTACTTC. Its protein product is CSVEATLAGTTYEQYF.

The table lists this clonotype with a few counts. CDR3 nucleotide sequence: TGCGCCAGCAGCCCAGGAGGCGGAATAGACTACGAGCAGTACTTC. It translates to CASSPGGGIDYEQYF. The genes are TRBV5-1 and TRBJ2-7; a weak D match, TRBD2 (5 bases). V lost 4 bases, J lost 3 bases, and 17 bases lay in between. This CDR3 comprises 15 residues. Germline assignment: CDR1 SGHRS and CDR2 YFSETQ.

This chain connects TRBV5-1 to TRBJ2-4, with 13 bases aligning to TRBD2. CDR3 length equals 16 residues. Germline V gene data show CDR1 as SGHRS and CDR2 as YFSETQ. J was trimmed by 4 bases and V by 2 bases; bases with no gene match: 3. The CDR3 sequence is CASSLGLAGVKNIQYF. The CDR3, as DNA: TGCGCCAGCAGCTTAGGACTAGCGGGAGTGAAAAACATTCAGTACTTC.

V usage is TRBV12-3 or TRBV12-4 and J usage is TRBJ1-2, with 7 bases that match TRBD1. Unmatched junction bases numbered 8, after V lost 6 bases and J lost 7 bases. This CDR3 comprises 13 residues. CDR3 coding DNA: TGTGCCAGCAGCTCCGAGACAGGGTTTGGCTACACCTTC. This sequence encodes CASSSETGFGYTF.

This clonotype is categorized as large (0.1 to 1%). The V and J genes are TRBV14 and TRBJ1-1; D gene uncertain. The CDR3 covers 12 residues. The V gene's germline CDR1 is SGHDN and CDR2 FVKESK. Trimming removed 4 bases from V and 11 bases from J, with 14 bases in between. CDR3 loop: CASSPHRQRAFF. DNA for the CDR3: TGTGCCAGCAGCCCCCACCGCCAACGGGCTTTCTTT. The full variable domain, in which reference TRBV14 and TRBJ1-1 provide the parts outside the CDR3, is EAGVTQFPSHSVIEKGQTVTLRCDPISGHDNLYWYRRVMGKEIKFLLHFVKESKQDESGMPNNRFLAERTGGTYSTLKVQPAELEDSGVYFCASSPHRQRAFFGQGTRLTVV.

This clonotype was observed a handful of times. The rearrangement joins TRBV20-1 to TRBJ2-7; TRBD2 agrees at 7 bases. Trimming at V came to 3 bases and at J to 2 bases, leaving 7 bases not matched to a gene. The V gene's germline CDR1 is DFQATT and CDR2 SNEGSKA (reference sequence). The CDR3 covers 14 residues. The CDR3 sequence: CSARLTSEPYEQYF. In DNA, the CDR3 is TGCAGTGCTAGGCTCACTAGCGAGCCCTACGAGCAGTACTTC.

This clonotype appeared a few times. The chain has TRBV24-1 and TRBJ2-2, with 12 bases fitting TRBD2. Germline V gives CDR1 KGHDR, CDR2 SFDVKD. CDR3 length: 19 residues. J gave up 4 bases and V 3 bases, and 11 bases lay outside the gene matches. This chain's CDR3 is CATSDPRQTSGSFTGELFF. As DNA, the CDR3 is TGTGCCACCAGTGATCCCCGACAGACTAGCGGGAGTTTCACCGGGGAGCTGTTTTTT.

The rearrangement uses TRBV12-3 or TRBV12-4 and TRBJ2-3; possibly TRBD1 for D (5 bases). V lost 3 bases and J lost 1, with 11 bases in between. The CDR3 has 15 residues. CDR3 residues: CASSFPKGGTDTQYF. In DNA form, the CDR3 reads TGTGCCAGCAGTTTCCCTAAAGGGGGCACAGATACGCAGTATTTT.

This clonotype was observed a single time. Its ends do not fully match the called genes, so a read error is possible. The chain recombines TRBV9 with TRBJ2-5; no clear D. Germline V CDR1 and CDR2: SGDLS, YYNGEE. CDR3 length: 16 residues. The CDR3 region has the DNA TGTGCCAACAGCGCAGAGGACGTCGACAACCAAGAGACCCAGTACTTC. Translated: CANSAEDVDNQETQYF. Full variable domain (missing parts from reference TRBV9 and TRBJ2-5): DSGVTQTPKHLITATGQRVTLRCSPRSGDLSVYWYQQSLDQGLQFLIQYYNGEERAKGNILERFSAQQFPDLHSELNLSSLELGDSALYFCANSAEDVDNQETQYFGPGTRLLVL.

This clonotype showed up just a few times. The chain recombines TRBV7-9 with TRBJ2-5; no clear D. The germline gives CDR1 SEHNR, CDR2 FQNEAQ (reference sequence). V lost 1 base, J lost 1 base, and 7 bases lay in between. The length of the CDR3 is 14 residues. CDR3 sequence reads: CASSLGFFQETQYF. The CDR3 nucleotides are TGTGCCAGCAGCTTAGGATTCTTCCAAGAGACCCAGTACTTC.

The chain employs TRBV2 and TRBJ2-3; possibly TRBD2 for D (6 bases). This CDR3 is built from 14 residues. Germline CDR1 is SNHLY and CDR2 is FYNNEI. The V and J ends lost 1 base and 5 bases respectively, with 10 bases between them. The CDR3: CASSEGGMVDTQYF. Here the CDR3 DNA reads TGTGCCAGCAGTGAAGGCGGGATGGTAGATACGCAGTATTTT.

The rearrangement uses TRBV29-1 and TRBJ2-2; D may be TRBD2 (6 bases). This CDR3 is built from 11 residues. V was shortened by 4 bases and J by 6 bases, with 6 bases between the two germline ends. CDR1 SQVTM and CDR2 ANQGSEA come from the germline V gene. For the CDR3, the DNA is TGCAGCGTTGGGGGGGCCGGGGAGCTGTTTTTT. The encoded protein is CSVGGAGELFF.

This chain joins TRBV3-1 and TRBJ2-5, with 7 bases identical to TRBD1. The CDR3 consists of 16 residues. The ends lost 2 bases at V and 2 bases at J; junction bases unmatched: 8. The germline gives CDR1 LGHDT, CDR2 YNNKEL (reference sequence). The CDR3 coding sequence is TGTGCCAGCAGCCAACCAAAGGGACAGATACAAGAGACCCAGTACTTC. Its translation is CASSQPKGQIQETQYF.